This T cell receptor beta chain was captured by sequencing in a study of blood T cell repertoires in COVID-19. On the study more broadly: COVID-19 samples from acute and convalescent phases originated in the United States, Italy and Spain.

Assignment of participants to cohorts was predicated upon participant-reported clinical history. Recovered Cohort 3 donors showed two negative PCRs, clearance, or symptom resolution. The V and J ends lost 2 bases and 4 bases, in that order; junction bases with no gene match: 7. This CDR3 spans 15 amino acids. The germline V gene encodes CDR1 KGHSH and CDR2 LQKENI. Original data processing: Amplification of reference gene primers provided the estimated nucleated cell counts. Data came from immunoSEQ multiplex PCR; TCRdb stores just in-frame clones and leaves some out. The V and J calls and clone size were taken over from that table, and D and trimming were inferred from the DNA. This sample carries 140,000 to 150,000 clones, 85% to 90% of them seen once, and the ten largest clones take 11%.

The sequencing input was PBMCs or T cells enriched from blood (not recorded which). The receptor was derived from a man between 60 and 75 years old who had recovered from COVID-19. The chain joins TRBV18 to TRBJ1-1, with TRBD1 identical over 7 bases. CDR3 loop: CASSPSAGGSTEAFF. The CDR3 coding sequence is TGTGCCAGCTCACCATCGGCAGGGGGAAGCACTGAAGCTTTCTTT.